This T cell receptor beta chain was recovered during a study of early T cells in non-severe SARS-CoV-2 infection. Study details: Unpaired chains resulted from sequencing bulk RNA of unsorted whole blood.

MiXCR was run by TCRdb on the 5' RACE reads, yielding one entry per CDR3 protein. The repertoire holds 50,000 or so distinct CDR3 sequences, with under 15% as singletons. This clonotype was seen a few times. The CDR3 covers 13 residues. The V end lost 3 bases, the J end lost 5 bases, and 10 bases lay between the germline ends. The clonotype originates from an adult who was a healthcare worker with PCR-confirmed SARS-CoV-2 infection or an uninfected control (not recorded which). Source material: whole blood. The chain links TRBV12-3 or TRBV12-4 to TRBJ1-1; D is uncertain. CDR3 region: CASSLDPTTEAFF. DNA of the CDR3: TGTGCCAGCAGTTTGGACCCGACGACTGAAGCTTTCTTT.